These 16 T cell receptor beta chains share one sample of origin, sequenced in a study of a mutant IDH1 vaccine in newly diagnosed glioma. Time point in this sample: week 35, safety follow-up. Topical imiquimod accompanied each vaccine dose, which consisted of 300 ug of mutant IDH1 20-mer peptide. TCRdb keeps only in-frame clones here, not all; method: immunoSEQ multiplex PCR. In the table there are 45,000 or so clones, 70% to 90% of which are singletons. No cognate antigen is known for these TCRs. The material was PBMCs, obtained from a glioma patient whose treatment included an IDH1 peptide vaccine. The receptor source for this set is a woman aged 40 to 50 with glioma.

The V gene is TRBV2, the J gene TRBJ2-5, with 8 bases aligning to TRBD2. Germline-derived CDR1 and CDR2 are SNHLY and FYNNEI. V lost 10 bases to trimming and J lost 1 base; unmatched junction nucleotides: 11. The CDR3 is 15 amino acids. The CDR3 DNA reads as TGTGCCACCAAATTAGAACGGGGGGGCCAAGAGACCCAGTACTTC. Translation: CATKLERGGQETQYF.

The V call is TRBV20-1, the J call TRBJ2-5; D gene unclear. Germline CDR1 and CDR2: DFQATT and SNEGSKA (reference sequence). V was clipped by 3 bases and J by 1 base, with 3 bases between them. This CDR3 is built from 11 residues. The CDR3 region has the DNA TGCAGTGCTAGGGGCCAAGAGACCCAGTACTTC. Translating it yields CSARGQETQYF.

This clone appeared a few times. The chain carries TRBV4-1 and TRBJ1-1, with a weak D call TRBD1 (6 bases). Trimming pared 2 bases from V and 10 bases from J, leaving 20 bases between. The length of the CDR3 is 15 residues. CDR1 and CDR2 (germline): MGHRA, YSYEKL. CDR3 sequence: CASSQLTGFETRAFF. CDR3 coding DNA: TGCGCCAGCAGCCAATTAACAGGGTTTGAGACGCGAGCTTTCTTT.

The V and J genes are TRBV4-1 and TRBJ1-4; 7 nucleotides agree with TRBD1. Trimming removed 7 bases from V and 8 bases from J; junction bases left unmatched: 13. The CDR3 sequence is 15 residues long. Per the germline V gene, CDR1 is MGHRA and CDR2 is YSYEKL. The CDR3 spells CASNPRTGEGEKLFF. The CDR3 coding sequence is TGCGCCAGCAACCCCCGAACAGGGGAAGGGGAAAAACTGTTTTTT.

A few counts support this clone. The chain combines TRBV19 with TRBJ1-5, with D perhaps TRBD1 (5 bases). The CDR3 is 12 amino acids. Germline lookup yields CDR1 LNHDA and CDR2 SQIVND (reference sequence). V shed 6 bases and J shed 7 bases, with 10 bases lying between them. Here the CDR3 reads CASRFTGQPQHF. The CDR3 nucleotides read TGTGCCAGTAGATTCACAGGACAGCCCCAGCATTTT. The entire variable domain, with the rest obtained from reference TRBV19 and TRBJ1-5, is as follows: DGGITQSPKYLFRKEGQNVTLSCEQNLNHDAMYWYRQDPGQGLRLIYYSQIVNDFQKGDIAEGYSVSREKKESFPLTVTSAQKNPTAFYLCASRFTGQPQHFGDGTRLSIL.

The chain employs TRBV18 and TRBJ1-2; TRBD1 might be the D (5 bases). V was clipped by 0 bases and J by 6 bases, with 11 bases between them. This CDR3 is built from 14 residues. The germline CDR1 and CDR2 sequences are KGHSH and LQKENI. The CDR3 sequence: CASSPPAREDGYTF. In DNA, the CDR3 is TGTGCCAGCTCACCACCAGCCAGGGAGGATGGCTACACCTTC.

V usage is TRBV6-6 and J usage is TRBJ2-7; a possible D gene is TRBD2 (5 bases). The CDR3 is made up of 13 amino acids. Germline V lookup: CDR1 MNHNY, CDR2 SVGAGI (reference sequence). V was trimmed by 4 bases and J by 3 bases, leaving 10 bases between them. The DNA of the CDR3 is TGTGCCAGCAGTTCCCCCGCGGGCTACGAGCAGTACTTC. This encodes CASSSPAGYEQYF.

The chain employs TRBV27 and TRBJ2-5; tentatively, D is TRBD1 or TRBD2 (5 bases each). Trimming removed 2 bases at V and 5 bases at J, with 21 bases between. Germline V gene lookup returns CDR1 MNHEY and CDR2 SMNVEV (reference sequence). The CDR3 consists of 17 residues. The CDR3 loop is CASSLGTSRALRETQYF. The CDR3 DNA follows: TGTGCCAGCAGTTTAGGGACCTCCAGGGCTCTGAGGGAGACCCAGTACTTC.

The chain links TRBV5-1 to TRBJ2-3; 8 bases line up with TRBD2. V was clipped by 7 bases and J by 3 bases; unmatched bases: 7. The germline V gene encodes CDR1 SGHRS and CDR2 YFSETQ. The CDR3 extends over 14 amino acids. The CDR3 sequence: CASYFSGATDTQYF. The CDR3 nucleotides read TGCGCCAGCTACTTTAGCGGGGCAACAGATACGCAGTATTTT.

The chain joins TRBV9 to TRBJ2-2; 9 bases match TRBD2. Germline V gene data show CDR1 as SGDLS and CDR2 as YYNGEE. The CDR3 spans 18 residues. The junction had 9 bases not matched to a gene; V was cut back by 0 bases and J by 3 bases. The CDR3, as DNA: TGTGCCAGCAGCGTAGGAAAGCGGGAGGCCCTCTACACCGGGGAGCTGTTTTTT. This encodes CASSVGKREALYTGELFF.

The V call is TRBV19, the J call TRBJ1-4; unclear D gene. Germline CDR1 reads LNHDA; CDR2 reads SQIVND (reference sequence). This CDR3 is built from 12 residues. V lost 0 bases, J lost 7 bases, and 3 bases lay in between. In nucleotides, the CDR3 is TGTGCCAGTAGTATAGATCGTGAAAAACTGTTTTTT. It codes for CASSIDREKLFF.

The J gene is TRBJ1-4, the V gene TRBV4-1; D unresolved. CDR3 size: 13 residues. The germline V gene has CDR1 MGHRA and CDR2 YSYEKL. Between the trimmed V and J ends, which lost 5 bases and 5 bases, there was a span of 9 bases. In DNA, the CDR3 is TGCGCCAGCAGCTTCGAGGAGAATGAAAAACTGTTTTTT. Protein product: CASSFEENEKLFF.

The rearrangement links TRBV18 to TRBJ1-2; maybe TRBD1 (6 bases). The germline V gene has CDR1 KGHSH and CDR2 LQKENI. The CDR3 totals 13 residues. V dropped 4 bases and J dropped 5 bases, with 11 bases sitting between them. CDR3 loop: CASSLMDSYGYTF. For the CDR3, the DNA is TGTGCCAGCTCACTGATGGACAGTTATGGCTACACCTTC.

The gene calls are TRBV4-3 and TRBJ2-3; no firm D call. This CDR3 has 13 amino acids. V shed 8 bases and J shed 0 bases, with 9 bases lying between them. Germline V CDR1 and CDR2: LGHNA, YSLEER. Here the CDR3 reads CASSPDSTDTQYF. CDR3 nucleotide sequence: TGCGCCAGCTCTCCTGATAGCACAGATACGCAGTATTTT.

V is TRBV5-1 and J is TRBJ2-2; D gene unclear. The CDR3 covers 13 residues. The germline CDR1 and CDR2 sequences are SGHRS and YFSETQ. The germline V and J ends were trimmed by 3 bases and 5 bases, with 8 bases remaining between them. CDR3 loop: CASSSGLTGELFF. The CDR3 DNA reads as TGCGCCAGCAGCTCCGGCCTGACCGGGGAGCTGTTTTTT.

The J gene is TRBJ2-7, the V gene TRBV5-1; the D is unclear. Per the germline V gene, CDR1 is SGHRS and CDR2 is YFSETQ. The V end lost 4 bases, the J end lost 0 bases, and 5 bases lay between the germline ends. This CDR3 contains 12 residues. The CDR3: CASSKDSYEQYF. CDR3 DNA: TGCGCCAGCAGCAAGGACTCCTACGAGCAGTACTTC.